A single TCR beta chain is shown here with its context. There is no known antigen for this receptor. No much larger clone is present one base from it, and per-base qualities are unavailable. The junction carries 9 bases between V and J, which are trimmed by 2 bases and 1 base respectively. Counted from cysteine to phenylalanine, this CDR3 has 14 amino acids. Just the 42-base CDR3 DNA is kept, in frame starting at base 1. The germline V gene provides CDR1 MGHRA and CDR2 YSYEKL. The immunoSEQ Assay, a bias-controlled multiplex PCR, was used to amplify TCRbeta CDR3 regions from genomic DNA. From the authors' description of their analysis: The number of nucleated cells in each sample was estimated by amplification of reference gene primers within the assay. To quantify the absolute abundance of each unique TCRbeta CDR3 rearrangement, sequence reads were collapsed and filtered. For each sample, productive Simpson clonality was calculated as the square root of Simpson's diversity index across productive rearrangements. TCRdb took this table from immuneACCESS and kept in-frame rearrangements with V and J called. Such tables lack part of the clones; where checked against another copy, unresolved V genes explain under half of the gap, and the rest is unexplained. The V and J calls and clone size are taken from that table; D and trimming were inferred from the DNA. This sample comprises around 480,000 clones, around 88% of them detected only once. The top ten clonotypes cover roughly 13% of the sample.

The data belong to a study of blood T cell repertoires in COVID-19 (dated by TCRdb to the early 2020s). Describing the broader study: Collaborator samples came from the United States, Italy and Spain and covered acute and convalescent phases of COVID-19. HLA class I and class II types, where available, came from metadata supplied by the sample provider rather than from assay-based typing. The repertoires were released in a freely available public database intended as a resource for research on the immune response to SARS-CoV-2. The material from the prospective study consisted of cDNA or gDNA derived from T cells, B-cell-depleted T cells, or PBMCs. The dataset comprised deeply sampled blood TCRbeta repertoires from subjects exposed to, actively infected with, or recovered from COVID-19. A de-identified subject ID, COVID-19 status, age in years and sex were almost always included in the sample metadata. Samples came from the ongoing ImmuneRACE study (first 160 participants) plus 1,254 subjects from 6 global collaborators.

At one collaborating source in Seattle, patients were enrolled during active infection and were followed longitudinally through the course of disease. Whole blood was collected in K2EDTA tubes by collaborating institutions according to the institutions' own protocols. For TCRbeta analysis, collaborators shipped samples as frozen whole blood, isolated PBMCs, or DNA extracted from either of those sample types. Paper-wide results and their limitations: How much clinical and demographic metadata was included differed by source and by participant, and the metadata was provided uncurated.

This sequence was found in a woman in her 50s with COVID-19, enrolled during active disease. Sequenced input: peripheral blood. Recombination linked TRBV4-1 to TRBJ2-7; TRBD1 is a weak D gene call, 7 bases matching. The CDR3 region reads CASSQPGGSYEQYF. The bases are TGCGCCAGCAGCCAACCAGGGGGGTCCTACGAGCAGTACTTC.